Sequencing of this T cell receptor beta chain was carried out in a study of T cells in Graves' hyperthyroidism and ophthalmopathy. There were TCR beta CDR3 regions amplified from RNA transcripts. The HTBI primer set served for first-round RT-PCR of the TCR CDR3. MiXCR, run by TCRdb on the multiplex PCR reads, gives a single entry per CDR3 protein. The repertoire has under 300,000 distinct CDR3 sequences, 25% of them found once; the top ten carry roughly a quarter. V lost 1 base and J lost 4, with 11 bases in between. The CDR3 consists of 13 residues. Per germline, CDR1 DFQATT and CDR2 SNEGSKA (reference sequence). Patients showing uncontrolled infection, other autoimmune disease, pregnancy or lactation were ineligible. The blood sample was taken at first hyperthyroidism diagnosis, before any ophthalmopathy symptoms. This clonotype was detected ten times or more.

The source is a man aged 40-50 years with Graves' hyperthyroidism that later progressed to Graves' ophthalmopathy. This rearrangement joins TRBV20-1 to TRBJ2-7; D is uncertain. Sequenced: blood. The CDR3 loop is CSARVPLKYEQYF. The CDR3 coding sequence is TGCAGTGCTAGAGTCCCCCTTAAGTACGAGCAGTACTTC.